This T cell receptor beta chain was sequenced for a study of T cells in Graves' hyperthyroidism and ophthalmopathy. Study-wide background: Prior to any treatment, at the point of initial diagnosis, peripheral blood was collected.

Findings and caveats of the study: Classification by a 13 V-J model distinguished ophthalmopathy from stable hyperthyroidism.

Trimming shortened V by 5 bases and J by 4 bases, and 17 bases separated the two germline ends. The CDR3 totals 15 residues. CDR1 is MDHEN and CDR2 is SYDVKM in the germline V gene. Amplified TCR beta CDR3 regions derived from RNA transcripts. The TCR CDR3 first-round RT-PCR relied on the HTBI primer set. MiXCR, run by TCRdb on the multiplex PCR reads, gives a single entry per CDR3 protein. The table lists under 300,000 distinct CDR3 sequences, approximately 14% of them singletons. This clonotype has ten or more counts. Its cognate antigen is unknown. Diagnosing involved the use of clinical symptoms, serum thyroxine and TRAb, thyroid ultrasound and orbital computed tomography. Using approximately 10 ml of fresh peripheral blood, PBMCs were prepared.

The chain carries TRBV28 and TRBJ1-1; D call uncertain. This receptor was identified in a woman between 45 and 60 years old with Graves' hyperthyroidism that later progressed to Graves' ophthalmopathy. The sequencing sample was made of blood. The CDR3 DNA reads as TGTGCCAGCAGTCCCGCGCAGGCTCCCGTCACTGAAGCTTTCTTT. It yields the protein CASSPAQAPVTEAFF.